This T cell receptor beta chain was retrieved from a study of radiotherapy plus CTLA-4 blockade in lung cancer. Details on this clone: The antigen is unknown.

The germline V gene encodes CDR1 MGHDK and CDR2 SYGVNS. CDR3 length: 12 amino acids. Trimming took off 6 bases at V and 6 bases at J, with 12 bases between the two ends. Using immunoSEQ multiplex PCR, the repertoire was profiled, and TCRdb retains in-frame clones only, with some absent. The sample contains approximately 82,000 clones, approximately 83% of which appear only once. Overall study results and limits: Strongest reported response predictors: early blood clone changes and post-radiation interferon-beta. Blood saw expansion of tumor-derived TCR clones after radiotherapy plus ipilimumab.

The rearrangement links TRBV25-1 to TRBJ2-7; D possibly corresponds to TRBD2 (6 bases). The material sequenced was peripheral blood, taken from a patient treated with radiotherapy plus ipilimumab. The sequence was collected from a human donor with non-small cell lung cancer that progressed on radiotherapy plus ipilimumab. As DNA, the CDR3 is TGTGCCAGCAGGGAGGGGACGGGCGAGCAGTACTTC. Protein: CASREGTGEQYF.